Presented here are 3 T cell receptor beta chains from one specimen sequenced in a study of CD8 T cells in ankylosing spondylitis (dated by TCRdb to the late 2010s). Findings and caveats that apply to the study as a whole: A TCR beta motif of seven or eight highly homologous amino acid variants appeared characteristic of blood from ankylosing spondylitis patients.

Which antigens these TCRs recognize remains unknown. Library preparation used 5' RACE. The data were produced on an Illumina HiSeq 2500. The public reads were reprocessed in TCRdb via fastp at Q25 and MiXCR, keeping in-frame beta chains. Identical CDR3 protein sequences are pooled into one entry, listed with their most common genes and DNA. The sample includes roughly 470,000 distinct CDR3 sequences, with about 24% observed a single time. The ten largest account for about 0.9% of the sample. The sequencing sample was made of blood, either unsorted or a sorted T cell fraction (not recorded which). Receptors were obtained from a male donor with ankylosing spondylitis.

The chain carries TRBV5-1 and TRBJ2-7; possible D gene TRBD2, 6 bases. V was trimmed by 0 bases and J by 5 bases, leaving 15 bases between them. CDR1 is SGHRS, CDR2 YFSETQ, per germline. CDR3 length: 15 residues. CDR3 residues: CASSLVPAASDEQYF. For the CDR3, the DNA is TGCGCCAGCAGCTTGGTTCCGGCCGCTAGCGACGAGCAGTACTTC.

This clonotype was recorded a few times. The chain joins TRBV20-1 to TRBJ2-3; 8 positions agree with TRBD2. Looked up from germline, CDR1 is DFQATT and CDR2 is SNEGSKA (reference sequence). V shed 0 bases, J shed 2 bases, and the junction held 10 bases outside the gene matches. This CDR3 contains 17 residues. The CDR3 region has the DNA TGCAGTGCTAGAGAAGTCGCCGGAGCGGGGGACACAGATACGCAGTATTTT. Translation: CSAREVAGAGDTDTQYF.

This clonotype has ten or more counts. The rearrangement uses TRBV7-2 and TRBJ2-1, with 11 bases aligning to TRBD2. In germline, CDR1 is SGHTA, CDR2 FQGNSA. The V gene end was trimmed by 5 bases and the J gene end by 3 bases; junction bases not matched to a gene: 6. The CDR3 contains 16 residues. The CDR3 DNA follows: TGTGCCAGCAGCAAAATGGGACTAGCGGACTACAATGAGCAGTTCTTC. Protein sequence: CASSKMGLADYNEQFF.